A single sample gave rise to the 21 T cell receptor beta chains below, sequenced in a study of B cell selection in AIRE deficiency. Produced via immunoSEQ multiplex PCR; TCRdb's table is partial and in-frame only. The sample includes around 14,000 clones, around 93% of them seen just once. Regulatory T cells were sorted as CD4+CD25hiCD127low/negative. The specimen was Tregs sorted from PBMCs. The receptors here all came from a human donor with AIRE deficiency.

The CDR3 DNA sequence: TGTGCCAGCAGCTTAGGCGGGATGGCGGGCTACACCTTC. Protein sequence: CASSLGGMAGYTF. The J gene is TRBJ1-2, the V gene TRBV7-2; no clear D gene. CDR3 length: 13 residues. The V gene's germline CDR1 is SGHTA and CDR2 FQGNSA. V gave up 1 base and J gave up 8 bases, with 11 bases separating them.

The chain joins TRBV4-2 to TRBJ1-5, with TRBD1 identical over 9 bases. V gave up 1 base and J gave up 1 base; unmatched junction bases: 8. Germline values: CDR1 LGHNA, CDR2 YNFKEQ. This CDR3 is 18 amino acids long. CDR3 DNA sequence: TGTGCCAGCAGCCAAGCTACAGGGGGCGTATTAAGCAATCAGCCCCAGCATTTT. Protein: CASSQATGGVLSNQPQHF.

This rearrangement joins TRBV27 to TRBJ2-4, with D perhaps TRBD1 or TRBD2 (5 bases each). Germline V gives CDR1 MNHEY, CDR2 SMNVEV (reference sequence). Trimming shortened V by 7 bases and J by 1 base, and 14 bases separated the two germline ends. The CDR3 has 15 residues. The DNA of the CDR3 is TGTGCCAGCACCAAACTGGGGGAGGCCAAAAACATTCAGTACTTC. It codes for CASTKLGEAKNIQYF.

The J gene is TRBJ2-1, the V gene TRBV11-3; maybe TRBD2 (6 bases). This CDR3 is 15 amino acids long. CDR1 and CDR2 from the germline V gene are SGHNT and YENEEA. The ends were cut back, 4 bases at V and 8 bases at J, with 18 bases in the middle. CDR3 amino acids: CASSSGGESWDEQFF. CDR3 DNA: TGTGCCAGCAGCTCCGGCGGGGAGAGTTGGGATGAGCAGTTCTTC. Variable domain in full (rest from reference TRBV11-3 and TRBJ2-1): EAGVVQSPRYKIIEKKQPVAFWCNPISGHNTLYWYLQNLGQGPELLIRYENEEAVDDSQLPKDRFSAERLKGVDSTLKIQPAELGDSAVYLCASSSGGESWDEQFFGPGTRLTVL.

This chain joins TRBV28 and TRBJ2-4; 7 bases match TRBD2. The germline CDR1 and CDR2 sequences are MDHEN and SYDVKM. This CDR3 comprises 14 residues. V dropped 5 bases and J dropped 8; count of bases not matched to a gene: 9. This CDR3 reads CASSLREKSHIQYF. For the CDR3, the DNA is TGTGCCAGCAGTCTGCGGGAGAAGTCCCACATTCAGTACTTC.

The rearrangement joins TRBV28 to TRBJ1-6; D remains ambiguous. V was shortened by 3 bases and J by 7 bases, with 10 bases between the two germline ends. The CDR3 runs 14 residues. Germline-derived CDR1 and CDR2 are MDHEN and SYDVKM. CDR3 coding DNA: TGTGCCAGCAGTTTCGGGCAGAGAAATTCACCCCTCCACTTT. This gives the protein CASSFGQRNSPLHF. The complete variable domain, with remaining parts taken from reference TRBV28 and TRBJ1-6, reads DVKVTQSSRYLVKRTGEKVFLECVQDMDHENMFWYRQDPGLGLRLIYFSYDVKMKEKGDIPEGYSVSREKKERFSLILESASTNQTSMYLCASSFGQRNSPLHFGNGTRLTVT.

The rearrangement links TRBV27 to TRBJ2-3; no definite D call. Germline-derived CDR1 and CDR2 are MNHEY and SMNVEV (reference sequence). This CDR3 contains 14 residues. Trimming pared 3 bases from V and 7 bases from J, leaving 14 bases between. DNA for the CDR3: TGTGCCAGCAGTTTTGGTCTCCTCCCGAATACGCAGTATTTT. It codes for CASSFGLLPNTQYF.

CDR3 in amino acids: CASSTTNTQYF. The CDR3 DNA follows: TGTGCCAGCAGCACCACCAATACGCAGTATTTT. This chain joins TRBV6-5 and TRBJ2-3; no reliable D call. Germline V lookup: CDR1 MNHEY, CDR2 SVGAGI. The length of the CDR3 is 11 residues. With 6 bases removed from V and 7 bases from J, the gap between germline ends came to 8 bases.

V usage is TRBV7-2 and J usage is TRBJ1-2, with D uncertain. The length of the CDR3 is 14 residues. CDR1 and CDR2 (germline): SGHTA, FQGNSA. V lost 4 bases to trimming and J lost 7 bases, with 16 bases between them. The CDR3 is CASSSPAGARGYTF. The CDR3 nucleotides read TGTGCCAGCAGCTCCCCGGCCGGCGCCCGTGGCTACACCTTC.

V is TRBV5-8 and J is TRBJ1-2; TRBD1 might be the D (5 bases). Germline V gene lookup returns CDR1 SGHTS and CDR2 YDEGEE. V was shortened by 6 bases and J by 3 bases, with 21 bases between the two germline ends. This CDR3 spans 16 amino acids. As DNA, the CDR3 is TGTGCCAGCAAGCTTGGGGTTTGGGTAGGGGACTATGGCTACACCTTC. Translating gives CASKLGVWVGDYGYTF.

The J gene is TRBJ1-1, the V gene TRBV6-1; D gene uncertain. CDR1 and CDR2 (germline): MNHNS, SASEGT. CDR3 length equals 13 residues. The V and J ends lost 6 bases and 8 bases respectively, with 16 bases between them. CDR3 DNA: TGTGCCAGCAGGGCAATGGTACAGTTCGAAGCTTTCTTT. This sequence encodes CASRAMVQFEAFF.

The J gene is TRBJ1-2, the V gene TRBV5-1; D uncertain. Germline V gene lookup returns CDR1 SGHRS and CDR2 YFSETQ. The CDR3 loop spans 15 amino acids. V was cut by 7 bases and J by 4 bases, with 20 bases left in between. The CDR3 loop reads CASWSGFRKTYGYTF. DNA for the CDR3: TGCGCCAGCTGGTCTGGATTTCGAAAGACCTATGGCTACACCTTC. The full variable domain, completed using reference TRBV5-1 and TRBJ1-2, is KAGVTQTPRYLIKTRGQQVTLSCSPISGHRSVSWYQQTPGQGLQFLFEYFSETQRNKGNFPGRFSGRQFSNSRSEMNVSTLELGDSALYLCASWSGFRKTYGYTFGSGTRLTVV.

The rearrangement joins TRBV18 to TRBJ2-7; the match to TRBD1 covers 10 bases. Germline lookup yields CDR1 KGHSH and CDR2 LQKENI. The V segment lost 3 bases and the J segment 0 bases; nucleotides outside the gene matches: 5. The length of the CDR3 is 16 residues. The CDR3 coding sequence is TGTGCCAGCTCACCGGGACAGGGGATCTCCTCCTACGAGCAGTACTTC. Amino acid sequence: CASSPGQGISSYEQYF.

The CDR3 bases are TGTGCCAGCAGTCATTGGACAGGGGGCGCCGGGGACACTGAAGCTTTCTTT. This codes for CASSHWTGGAGDTEAFF. The chain employs TRBV28 and TRBJ1-1; 11 positions match TRBD1. This CDR3 is 17 amino acids long. V gave up 5 bases and J gave up 3 bases; unmatched junction bases: 11. Germline CDR1 reads MDHEN; CDR2 reads SYDVKM.

The V call is TRBV10-3, the J call TRBJ2-1; D could derive from TRBD1 or TRBD2 (5 bases each). V lost 10 bases to trimming and J lost 1 base, with 11 bases between them. Per germline, CDR1 ENHRY and CDR2 SYGVKD. The CDR3 length is 13 residues. The CDR3: CASSRESYNEQFF. The CDR3 region has the DNA TGTGCCAGCTCCAGGGAGTCCTACAATGAGCAGTTCTTC.

V gene TRBV5-1 combines with J gene TRBJ2-1; 7 nucleotides match TRBD1. Per the germline V gene, CDR1 is SGHRS and CDR2 is YFSETQ. V lost 4 bases and J lost 7; bases outside the gene matches: 14. This CDR3 is 16 amino acids long. The CDR3 is CASSPGTERRLNEQFF. The CDR3 DNA reads as TGCGCCAGCAGCCCCGGGACAGAAAGGCGGTTGAATGAGCAGTTCTTC. The full variable domain, completed using reference TRBV5-1 and TRBJ2-1, is KAGVTQTPRYLIKTRGQQVTLSCSPISGHRSVSWYQQTPGQGLQFLFEYFSETQRNKGNFPGRFSGRQFSNSRSEMNVSTLELGDSALYLCASSPGTERRLNEQFFGPGTRLTVL.

The sample holds one count of this clone. This chain uses TRBV5-1 with TRBJ2-3, with 7 nucleotides matching TRBD2. V shed 0 bases and J 14 bases; nucleotides not matched to a gene: 9. CDR1 SGHRS and CDR2 YFSETQ come from the germline V gene. CDR3 length equals 13 residues. The CDR3 nucleotides are TGCGCCAGCAGCTTGGAAAATACTAGCGAGGGGTATTTT. Encoded protein: CASSLENTSEGYF.

The J gene is TRBJ1-6, the V gene TRBV6-6, with a tentative D call TRBD1 (5 bases). Trimming took 7 bases from V and 5 from J, leaving 15 bases between them. The germline V gene has CDR1 MNHNY and CDR2 SVGAGI (reference sequence). This CDR3 comprises 15 residues. The CDR3 loop reads CASTGTGANNSPLHF. The CDR3 DNA reads as TGTGCCAGCACAGGAACAGGAGCCAATAATTCACCCCTCCACTTT.

The gene calls are TRBV10-3 and TRBJ2-7, with TRBD2 matching over 7 bases. Germline CDR1 reads ENHRY; CDR2 reads SYGVKD. With V trimmed by 2 bases and J by 6 bases, 4 bases remained unmatched. The CDR3 has 13 amino acids. The CDR3 here is CAISERREGEQYF. The CDR3 nucleotides are TGTGCCATCAGTGAGAGAAGGGAGGGCGAGCAGTACTTC.

The V and J genes are TRBV5-4 and TRBJ1-2; possible D gene TRBD1, 5 bases. Trimming took 1 base from V and 5 from J, leaving 21 bases between them. The V gene's germline CDR1 is SGHNT and CDR2 YYREEE (reference sequence). The CDR3 length is 17 residues. The CDR3 here is CASSLWGLWNDPYGYTF. DNA of the CDR3: TGTGCCAGCAGCTTGTGGGGGTTATGGAATGATCCGTATGGCTACACCTTC.

The chain employs TRBV11-3 and TRBJ2-1; D remains unclear. Germline assignment: CDR1 SGHNT and CDR2 YENEEA. Between the trimmed V and J ends, which lost 2 bases and 7 bases, there was a span of 9 bases. This CDR3 region has 13 residues. The CDR3 spells CASSLNLVNEQFF. CDR3 DNA sequence: TGTGCCAGCAGCTTAAATTTAGTGAATGAGCAGTTCTTC.